This T cell receptor beta chain was documented in a study of OX40 agonist ivuxolimab in advanced cancers. In the study overall: Patients received intravenous ivuxolimab every 2 weeks at 0.01 to 10 mg/kg. Broader study findings: People who partly responded at 0.1-3.0 mg/kg had some of the least clonal expansion seen.

The germline V gene encodes CDR1 SQVTM and CDR2 ANQGSEA. The CDR3 totals 13 residues. V was trimmed by 5 bases and J by 2 bases, leaving 12 bases between them. Using immunoSEQ multiplex PCR, the repertoire was profiled, and TCRdb retains in-frame clones only, with some absent. The table shows approximately 110,000 clones, with around 93% occurring only once. In regard to this clone: The antigen is undetermined.

This receptor was taken from an adult with an advanced solid tumor such as melanoma, head and neck, liver or kidney cancer. The chain employs TRBV29-1 and TRBJ1-1, with D possibly TRBD1 on 6 matching bases. Source: CD4+ or CD8+ T cells sorted from blood, taken in a trial of the OX40 agonist ivuxolimab. Here the CDR3 DNA reads TGCAGCGTTCCCCTGACAGGTAACACTGAAGCTTTCTTT. This sequence encodes CSVPLTGNTEAFF.